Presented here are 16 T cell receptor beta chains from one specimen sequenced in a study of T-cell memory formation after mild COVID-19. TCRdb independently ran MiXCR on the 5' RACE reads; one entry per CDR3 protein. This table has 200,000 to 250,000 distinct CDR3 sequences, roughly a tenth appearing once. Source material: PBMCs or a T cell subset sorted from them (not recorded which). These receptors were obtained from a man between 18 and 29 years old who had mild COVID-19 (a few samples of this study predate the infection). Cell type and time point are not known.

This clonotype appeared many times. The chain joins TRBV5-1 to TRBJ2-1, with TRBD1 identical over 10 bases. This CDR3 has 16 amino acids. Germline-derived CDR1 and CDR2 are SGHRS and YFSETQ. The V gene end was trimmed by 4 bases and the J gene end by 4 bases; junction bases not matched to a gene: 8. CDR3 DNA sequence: TGCGCCAGCAGCCGATCGGGACAGGGGTATTACAATGAGCAGTTCTTC. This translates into CASSRSGQGYYNEQFF.

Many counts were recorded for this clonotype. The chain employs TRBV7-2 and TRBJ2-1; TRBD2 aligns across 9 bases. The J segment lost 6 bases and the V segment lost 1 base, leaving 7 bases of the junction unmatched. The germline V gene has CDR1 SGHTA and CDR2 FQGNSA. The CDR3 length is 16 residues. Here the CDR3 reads CASSLERGLATNEQFF. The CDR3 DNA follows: TGTGCCAGCAGCTTAGAACGAGGACTAGCGACCAATGAGCAGTTCTTC.

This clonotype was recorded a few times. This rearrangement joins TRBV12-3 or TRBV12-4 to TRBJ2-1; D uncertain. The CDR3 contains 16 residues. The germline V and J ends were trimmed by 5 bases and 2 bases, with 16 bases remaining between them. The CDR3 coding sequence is TGTGCCAGCAGTCTCTGGACCAGCCCACCCTACAATGAGCAGTTCTTC. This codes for CASSLWTSPPYNEQFF.

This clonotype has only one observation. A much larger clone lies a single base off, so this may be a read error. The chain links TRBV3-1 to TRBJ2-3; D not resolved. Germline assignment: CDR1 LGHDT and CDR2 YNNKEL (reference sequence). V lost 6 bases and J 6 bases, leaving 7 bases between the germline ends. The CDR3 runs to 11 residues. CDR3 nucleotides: TGTGCCAGCAGAGTGGGGGATACGCAGTATTTT. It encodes CASRVGDTQYF.

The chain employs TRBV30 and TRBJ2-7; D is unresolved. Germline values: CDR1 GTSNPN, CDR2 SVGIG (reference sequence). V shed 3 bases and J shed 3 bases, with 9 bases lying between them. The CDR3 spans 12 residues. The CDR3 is CAWRRQNYEQYF. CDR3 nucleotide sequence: TGTGCCTGGAGACGTCAGAACTACGAGCAGTACTTC.

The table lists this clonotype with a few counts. CDR3 bases: TGTGCCAGCAGCTTCGGCGAGCGGGGGGCAGAGACCCAGTACTTC. Protein product: CASSFGERGAETQYF. The chain couples TRBV5-6 to TRBJ2-5; 9 nucleotides align to TRBD2. The V gene's germline CDR1 is SGHDT and CDR2 YYEEEE. CDR3 length equals 15 residues. J gave up 4 bases and V 2 bases, and 6 bases lay outside the gene matches.

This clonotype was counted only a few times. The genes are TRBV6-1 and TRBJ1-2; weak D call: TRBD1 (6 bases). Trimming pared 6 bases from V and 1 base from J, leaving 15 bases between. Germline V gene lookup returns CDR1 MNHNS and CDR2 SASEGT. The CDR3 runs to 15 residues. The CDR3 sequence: CASSPGGAGNYGYTF. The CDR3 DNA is TGTGCCAGCAGCCCCGGGGGGGCCGGTAACTATGGCTACACCTTC.

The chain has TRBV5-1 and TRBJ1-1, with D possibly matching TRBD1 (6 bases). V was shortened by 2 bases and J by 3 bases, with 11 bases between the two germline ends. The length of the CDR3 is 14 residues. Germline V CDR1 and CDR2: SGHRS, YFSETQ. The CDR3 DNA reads TGCGCCAGCAGCTTCGGCAGGGGTGACACTGAAGCTTTCTTT. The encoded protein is CASSFGRGDTEAFF. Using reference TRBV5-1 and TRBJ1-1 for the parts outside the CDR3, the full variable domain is KAGVTQTPRYLIKTRGQQVTLSCSPISGHRSVSWYQQTPGQGLQFLFEYFSETQRNKGNFPGRFSGRQFSNSRSEMNVSTLELGDSALYLCASSFGRGDTEAFFGQGTRLTVV.

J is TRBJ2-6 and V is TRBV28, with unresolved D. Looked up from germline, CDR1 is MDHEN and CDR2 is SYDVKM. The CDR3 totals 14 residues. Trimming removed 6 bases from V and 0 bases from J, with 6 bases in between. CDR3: CASSPFSGANVLTF. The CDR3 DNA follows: TGTGCCAGCAGCCCGTTCTCTGGGGCCAACGTCCTGACTTTC.

The CDR3 reads CATSEGRNNAEAFF. The CDR3 DNA sequence: TGTGCCACCAGTGAGGGACGGAATAATGCTGAAGCTTTCTTT. The J gene is TRBJ1-1, the V gene TRBV24-1, with a possible D match to TRBD1 (5 bases). Germline V CDR1 and CDR2: KGHDR, SFDVKD. This CDR3 spans 14 amino acids. The V end lost 4 bases, the J end lost 6 bases, and 14 bases lay between the germline ends.

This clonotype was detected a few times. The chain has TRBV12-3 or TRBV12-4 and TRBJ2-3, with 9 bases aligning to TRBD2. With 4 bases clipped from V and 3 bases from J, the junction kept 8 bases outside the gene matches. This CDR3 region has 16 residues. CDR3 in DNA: TGTGCCAGCAGTTGGGTGTTAGCGGGGGTAACAGATACGCAGTATTTT. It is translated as CASSWVLAGVTDTQYF.

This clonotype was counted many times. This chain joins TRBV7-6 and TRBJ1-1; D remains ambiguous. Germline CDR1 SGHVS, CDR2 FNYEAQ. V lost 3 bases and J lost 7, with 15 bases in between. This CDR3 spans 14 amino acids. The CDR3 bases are TGTGCCAGCAGCTTTTCGGCCAACTCCCGTGAAGCTTTCTTT. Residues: CASSFSANSREAFF. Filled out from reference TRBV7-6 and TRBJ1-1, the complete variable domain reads GAGVSQSPRYKVTKRGQDVALRCDPISGHVSLYWYRQALGQGPEFLTYFNYEAQQDKSGLPNDRFSAERPEGSISTLTIQRTEQRDSAMYRCASSFSANSREAFFGQGTRLTVV.

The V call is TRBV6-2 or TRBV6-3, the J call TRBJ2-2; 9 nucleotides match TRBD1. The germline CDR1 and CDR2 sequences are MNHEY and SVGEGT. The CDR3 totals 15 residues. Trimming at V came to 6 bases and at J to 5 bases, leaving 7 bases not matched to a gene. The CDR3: CASSSGQGRTGELFF. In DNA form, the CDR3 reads TGTGCCAGCAGCTCGGGACAGGGAAGGACCGGGGAGCTGTTTTTT.

The CDR3: CATSVTSLDTQYF. CDR3 DNA sequence: TGTGCCACCAGTGTCACGTCCTTGGATACGCAGTATTTT. This chain links TRBV24-1 with TRBJ2-3, with D unresolved. The CDR3 is 13 amino acids. The germline CDR1 and CDR2 sequences are KGHDR and SFDVKD. V dropped 5 bases and J dropped 6 bases, with 11 bases sitting between them.

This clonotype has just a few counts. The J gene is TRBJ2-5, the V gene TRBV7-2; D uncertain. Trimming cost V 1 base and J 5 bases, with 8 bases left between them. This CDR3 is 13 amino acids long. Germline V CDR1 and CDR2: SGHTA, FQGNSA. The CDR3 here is CASSLERSETQYF. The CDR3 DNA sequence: TGTGCCAGCAGCTTAGAGCGATCGGAGACCCAGTACTTC. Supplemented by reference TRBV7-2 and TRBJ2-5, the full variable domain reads GAGVSQSPSNKVTEKGKDVELRCDPISGHTALYWYRQSLGQGLEFLIYFQGNSAPDKSGLPSDRFSAERTGGSVSTLTIQRTQQEDSAVYLCASSLERSETQYFGPGTRLLVL.

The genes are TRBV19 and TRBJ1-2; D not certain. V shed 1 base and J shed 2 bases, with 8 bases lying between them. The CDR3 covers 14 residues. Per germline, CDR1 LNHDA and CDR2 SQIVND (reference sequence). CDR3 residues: CASSIGRENYGYTF. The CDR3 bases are TGTGCCAGTAGTATAGGGCGTGAGAACTATGGCTACACCTTC. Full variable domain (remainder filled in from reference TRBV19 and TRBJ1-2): DGGITQSPKYLFRKEGQNVTLSCEQNLNHDAMYWYRQDPGQGLRLIYYSQIVNDFQKGDIAEGYSVSREKKESFPLTVTSAQKNPTAFYLCASSIGRENYGYTFGSGTRLTVV.